This T cell receptor (beta chain) was identified in a study of blood T cell repertoires in COVID-19. Study-level information: Two consecutive negative NP/OP PCR tests, clearance, or resolved symptoms defined Cohort 3 recovery. COVID-19 samples, acute and convalescent, were from the United States, Italy and Spain.

Germline values: CDR1 MGHRA, CDR2 YSYEKL. Trimming removed 3 bases at V and 2 bases at J, with 14 bases between. The CDR3 has 16 amino acids. This clone was detected only a few times. TCRdb keeps only in-frame clones here, not all; method: immunoSEQ multiplex PCR. The sample includes some 330,000 clones, about 87% of them seen just once. The participants were between about 18 and 90 years old and came from some 23 US areas. The clonotype originates from a man in his forties or fifties in a cohort exposed to, infected with or recovered from COVID-19 (not recorded which). Material: PBMCs or T cells enriched from blood (not recorded which). The chain has TRBV4-1 and TRBJ2-1; the D is unclear. CDR3 protein: CASSQPGVKTYNEQFF. CDR3 DNA sequence: TGCGCCAGCAGCCAGCCCGGAGTAAAAACCTACAATGAGCAGTTCTTC.